This T cell receptor (beta chain) stems from a study of cytomegalovirus exposure and HLA in healthy donors. Findings and limits, study-wide: Researchers counted around 150 TCR beta chains as cytomegalovirus-associated. It is likely that the observed cluster of highly shared sequence variants was a sequencing artifact.

Primers included in the PCR were 60 Vbeta and 13 Jbeta primers. The protocol was immunoSEQ multiplex PCR, while the TCRdb copy is restricted to in-frame clones and leaves out a portion. This listing includes around 100,000 clones. To note about this clone: Its target is not known.

The CDR3 has 12 residues. Per the germline V gene, CDR1 is SGHRS and CDR2 is YFSETQ. V lost 0 bases, J lost 11 bases, and 11 bases lay in between. This receptor was taken from a man aged 30-40 years in good health and CMV-seronegative. Sequences were obtained from PBMCs. The V gene is TRBV5-1, the J gene TRBJ1-2; weak D call: TRBD1 (6 bases). The CDR3 nucleotides are TGCGCCAGCAGCTTGGACAGGGTGGTATACACCTTC. Translated: CASSLDRVVYTF. Complete variable domain (other parts from reference TRBV5-1 and TRBJ1-2): KAGVTQTPRYLIKTRGQQVTLSCSPISGHRSVSWYQQTPGQGLQFLFEYFSETQRNKGNFPGRFSGRQFSNSRSEMNVSTLELGDSALYLCASSLDRVVYTFGSGTRLTVV.